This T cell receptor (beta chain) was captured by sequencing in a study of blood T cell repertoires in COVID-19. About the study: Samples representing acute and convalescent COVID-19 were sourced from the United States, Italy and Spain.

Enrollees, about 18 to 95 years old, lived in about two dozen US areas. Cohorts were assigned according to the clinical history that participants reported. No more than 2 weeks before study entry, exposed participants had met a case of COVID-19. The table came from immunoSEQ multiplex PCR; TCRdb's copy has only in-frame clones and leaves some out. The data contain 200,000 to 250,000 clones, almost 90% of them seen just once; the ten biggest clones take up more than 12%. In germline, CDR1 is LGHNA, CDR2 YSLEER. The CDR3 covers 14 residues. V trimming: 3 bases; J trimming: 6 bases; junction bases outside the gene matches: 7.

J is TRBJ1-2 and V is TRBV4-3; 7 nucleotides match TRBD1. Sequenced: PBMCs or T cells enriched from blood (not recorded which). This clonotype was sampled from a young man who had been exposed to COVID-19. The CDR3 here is CASSHITGVDGYTF. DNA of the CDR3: TGCGCCAGCAGCCATATCACAGGGGTAGATGGCTACACCTTC.